This T cell receptor beta chain was sequenced during a study of T cell responses to AZD1222 COVID-19 vaccine. The CDR3 loop spans 15 amino acids. The junction had 8 bases not matched to a gene; V was cut back by 5 bases and J by 7 bases. Germline CDR1 reads SGHVS; CDR2 reads FNYEAQ. Profiled with immunoSEQ multiplex PCR; TCRdb holds only in-frame clones, not every one. The profile shows fewer than 120,000 clones, 70% to 90% of them singletons. The study, taken as a whole, reports: Of spike-specific TCRs, nearly half reportedly target regions left unmutated in variants.

This clone was counted a few times. Its matching antigen is unknown. The sequence was collected from an adult in good health. Sequencing used peripheral blood, obtained on day 0 of AZD1222 vaccination. The chain employs TRBV7-6 and TRBJ2-1, with 10 bases that match TRBD1. CDR3 region: CASSEPGTGANEQFF. The CDR3 bases are TGTGCCAGCAGCGAACCCGGGACAGGGGCTAATGAGCAGTTCTTC.